These 27 T cell receptor beta chains came from one sample sequenced in a study of blood T cells in healthy people across ages. A second about 7 to 12 cycle PCR used barcoded and J-beta primers. TCRdb processed the 5' RACE reads anew with MiXCR; each CDR3 protein has one entry. The repertoire consists of about 1.4 million distinct CDR3 sequences, with around 59% occurring once and the leading ten covering 6.7%. Input material: blood. The origin of the receptors is a man younger than 35 in good health.

This clonotype was seen a few times. The chain uses TRBV4-2 and TRBJ2-3; weak D call: TRBD1 (6 bases). The CDR3 spans 16 residues. Trimming took off 0 bases at V and 4 bases at J, with 14 bases between the two ends. Germline V gives CDR1 LGHNA, CDR2 YNFKEQ. This CDR3 reads CASSQDGAGVADTQYF. As DNA, the CDR3 is TGTGCCAGCAGCCAAGATGGTGCAGGGGTGGCAGATACGCAGTATTTT.

The J gene is TRBJ2-1, the V gene TRBV29-1; 9 nucleotides align to TRBD2. In germline, CDR1 is SQVTM, CDR2 ANQGSEA. J gave up 7 bases and V 4 bases, and 8 bases lay outside the gene matches. The CDR3 length is 14 residues. The CDR3 DNA reads as TGCAGCGTTGGGTTCGTGCTAGCGGGAAATGAGCAGTTCTTC. The encoded protein is CSVGFVLAGNEQFF.

This clonotype has more than one count but fewer than ten. The genes are TRBV7-9 and TRBJ2-1, with 7 bases fitting TRBD2. The germline V gene has CDR1 SEHNR and CDR2 FQNEAQ (reference sequence). The V gene end was trimmed by 5 bases and the J gene end by 1 base; junction bases not matched to a gene: 11. This CDR3 contains 17 residues. CDR3 region: CASSPPDGDYSYNEQFF. The CDR3 DNA is TGTGCCAGCAGCCCCCCGGATGGGGACTATTCCTACAATGAGCAGTTCTTC.

The chain couples TRBV5-5 to TRBJ1-2, with D hard to call. There are 15 residues in the CDR3. The germline gives CDR1 SGHKS, CDR2 YYEKEE (reference sequence). The V end lost 4 bases, the J end lost 0 bases, and 13 bases lay between the germline ends. The CDR3 coding sequence is TGTGCCAGCAGCCCAGCCCCAGAGGCTAACTATGGCTACACCTTC. Amino acid sequence: CASSPAPEANYGYTF.

Notes on this clonotype: Since a much larger clone is just one base distant, this may be a read error. The chain recombines TRBV15 with TRBJ2-3; 9 bases line up with TRBD1. Germline loops: CDR1 LNHNV, CDR2 YYDKDF (reference sequence). V lost 3 bases to trimming and J lost 5 bases; unmatched junction nucleotides: 9. The CDR3 is 16 residues long. CDR3 amino acids: CATSSAPGQGQDTQYF. The CDR3 DNA sequence: TGTGCCACCAGCAGTGCACCGGGACAGGGCCAAGATACGCAGTATTTT. The entire variable domain, with the rest obtained from reference TRBV15 and TRBJ2-3, is as follows: DAMVIQNPRYQVTQFGKPVTLSCSQTLNHNVMYWYQQKSSQAPKLLFHYYDKDFNNEADTPDNFQSRRPNTSFCFLDIRSPGLGDTAMYLCATSSAPGQGQDTQYFGPGTRLTVL.

J is TRBJ2-5 and V is TRBV5-1; possible D gene TRBD1, 5 bases. Germline V gives CDR1 SGHRS, CDR2 YFSETQ. V shed 2 bases and J shed 3 bases, with 11 bases lying between them. The CDR3 runs to 14 residues. The CDR3, as DNA: TGCGCCAGCAGCTTCAGGGCCAGGGAAGAGACCCAGTACTTC. Amino acid sequence: CASSFRAREETQYF.

This sequence joins TRBV2 and TRBJ1-2; D uncertain. The length of the CDR3 is 15 residues. Germline lookup yields CDR1 SNHLY and CDR2 FYNNEI. With 1 base removed from V and 1 base from J, the gap between germline ends came to 10 bases. The CDR3 spells CASSEEIQHNYGYTF. The CDR3, as DNA: TGTGCCAGCAGTGAAGAAATACAGCATAACTATGGCTACACCTTC.

The chain links TRBV9 to TRBJ2-4; D is undetermined. TRBJ2-7 explains the end of the DNA better; the J call may be wrong. CDR1 and CDR2 from the germline V gene are SGDLS and YYNGEE. This CDR3 has 15 residues. The DNA of the CDR3 is TGTGCCAGCAGCGTAGGCGGCAGCCGAACCTACGAGCAGTACTTC. It yields the protein CASSVGGSRTYEQYF.

The chain carries TRBV6-5 and TRBJ2-1, with D possibly being TRBD1 or TRBD2 (6 bases each). Germline V gene sequence: CDR1 MNHEY, CDR2 SVGAGI. Trimming took off 0 bases at V and 4 bases at J, with 19 bases between the two ends. This CDR3 is 18 amino acids long. Written as DNA, the CDR3 is TGTGCCAGCAGTTACTCGGTAGGGGGGACACTCAATTACAATGAGCAGTTCTTC. Protein sequence: CASSYSVGGTLNYNEQFF.

A word on this clonotype: One end of the junction fails to match germline, which may point to a read error. The chain uses TRBV2 and TRBJ2-3, with 10 bases that match TRBD1. Germline V CDR1 and CDR2: SNHLY, FYNNEI. This CDR3 contains 18 residues. The DNA of the CDR3 is TGTGCCAGCAGTGAAGATGGTAGGAGGGACAGGGGATCAGATACACAGTATTTT. It yields the protein CASSEDGRRDRGSDTQYF.

This chain links TRBV5-1 with TRBJ2-1; TRBD2 matches 14 bases. This CDR3 contains 15 residues. From germline, CDR1 is SGHRS and CDR2 YFSETQ. The V and J ends lost 4 bases and 9 bases, in that order; junction bases with no gene match: 6. CDR3 nucleotide sequence: TGCGCCAGCAGCCAGACTAGCGGGGGGGCGCGTGAGCAGTTCTTC. Residues: CASSQTSGGAREQFF.

The chain joins TRBV7-2 to TRBJ2-7; D perhaps matches TRBD2 (5 bases). CDR3 length equals 14 residues. Germline V gives CDR1 SGHTA, CDR2 FQGNSA. V gave up 8 bases and J gave up 7 bases, with 21 bases separating them. The CDR3 here is CASFSAGMGNEQYF. In DNA form, the CDR3 reads TGTGCCAGCTTCAGCGCCGGGATGGGGAATGAGCAGTACTTC.

The V and J genes are TRBV27 and TRBJ1-1; possible D gene TRBD1, 5 bases. Trimming pared 5 bases from V and 7 bases from J, leaving 17 bases between. CDR3 size: 14 residues. Per the germline V gene, CDR1 is MNHEY and CDR2 is SMNVEV (reference sequence). CDR3: CASSIGPGGCEAFF. The CDR3 nucleotides are TGTGCCAGCAGTATCGGACCCGGGGGTTGTGAAGCTTTCTTT.

The chain couples TRBV20-1 to TRBJ2-3, with 10 bases matching TRBD1. This CDR3 spans 17 amino acids. V was pared by 1 base and J by 6 bases, with 13 bases of the junction left unmatched. Germline CDR1 reads DFQATT; CDR2 reads SNEGSKA (reference sequence). The CDR3 loop reads CSARVYPGTGESDTQYF. The DNA of the CDR3 is TGCAGTGCTAGAGTGTACCCGGGGACAGGGGAATCCGATACGCAGTATTTT.

This rearrangement joins TRBV28 to TRBJ2-4; D is unclear. There are 13 residues in the CDR3. Per germline, CDR1 MDHEN and CDR2 SYDVKM. V was clipped by 1 base and J by 9 bases, with 10 bases between them. The CDR3 sequence is CASSLSQLGIQYF. CDR3 nucleotide sequence: TGTGCCAGCAGTTTATCCCAATTAGGCATTCAGTACTTC. Full variable domain (missing parts from reference TRBV28 and TRBJ2-4): DVKVTQSSRYLVKRTGEKVFLECVQDMDHENMFWYRQDPGLGLRLIYFSYDVKMKEKGDIPEGYSVSREKKERFSLILESASTNQTSMYLCASSLSQLGIQYFGAGTRLSVL.

V usage is TRBV25-1 and J usage is TRBJ1-1, with D possibly matching TRBD1 (5 bases). CDR3 size: 14 residues. V lost 6 bases to trimming and J lost 1 base, with 12 bases between them. The germline gives CDR1 MGHDK, CDR2 SYGVNS. DNA of the CDR3: TGTGCCAGCAGGGTTTCAGGGAGGAACACTGAAGCTTTCTTT. Its translation is CASRVSGRNTEAFF.

This chain joins TRBV19 and TRBJ1-2, with unresolved D. This CDR3 is 12 amino acids long. Germline V gene data show CDR1 as LNHDA and CDR2 as SQIVND (reference sequence). V was clipped by 10 bases and J by 7 bases, with 16 bases between them. The CDR3 nucleotides read TGTGCCACCGCGGGCTGGATCGGTGGCTACACCTTC. This gives the protein CATAGWIGGYTF.

The chain has TRBV11-2 and TRBJ2-7; 9 bases are a match to TRBD1. After removal of 3 bases from V and 5 bases from J, the junction contained 5 bases not matched to a gene. Per the germline V gene, CDR1 is SGHAT and CDR2 is FQNNGV. There are 14 residues in the CDR3. The CDR3 protein is CASSLMGQGHEQYF. The CDR3 DNA sequence: TGTGCCAGCAGCTTGATGGGACAGGGCCACGAGCAGTACTTC.

This chain uses TRBV29-1 with TRBJ1-2; possibly TRBD1 for D (5 bases). The CDR3 totals 14 residues. Between the trimmed V and J ends, which lost 8 bases and 5 bases, there was a span of 21 bases. Germline V CDR1 and CDR2: SQVTM, ANQGSEA. CDR3: CSISSRAGGYGYTF. CDR3 DNA sequence: TGCAGCATATCCTCCAGGGCCGGGGGGTATGGCTACACCTTC. Together with reference TRBV29-1 and TRBJ1-2, the CDR3 gives the full variable domain: SAVISQKPSRDICQRGTSLTIQCQVDSQVTMMFWYRQQPGQSLTLIATANQGSEATYESGFVIDKFPISRPNLTFSTLTVSNMSPEDSSIYLCSISSRAGGYGYTFGSGTRLTVV.

The DNA for the CDR3 is TGCAGTGCTACTATATTCCCCACTAGCGGGGGCCGGGGGACCCAGTACTTC. It is translated as CSATIFPTSGGRGTQYF. The genes are TRBV20-1 and TRBJ2-5; 11 nucleotides line up with TRBD2. Looked up from germline, CDR1 is DFQATT and CDR2 is SNEGSKA (reference sequence). The V segment lost 4 bases and the J segment 7 bases; nucleotides outside the gene matches: 17. CDR3 length: 17 residues.

The CDR3 DNA follows: TGTGCCTGGGAGGGACAGGGCGATTCACCCCTCCACTTT. Translating it yields CAWEGQGDSPLHF. The chain employs TRBV30 and TRBJ1-6; 9 bases fit TRBD1. Per germline, CDR1 GTSNPN and CDR2 SVGIG (reference sequence). The CDR3 runs to 13 residues. Trimming took 5 bases from V and 8 from J; bases not matched to a gene: 4.

The chain combines TRBV11-2 with TRBJ2-5; D remains ambiguous. This CDR3 comprises 17 residues. Germline lookup yields CDR1 SGHAT and CDR2 FQNNGV. V gave up 5 bases and J gave up 3 bases, with 22 bases separating them. The CDR3 spells CASSKRFGVSEKETQYF. Here the CDR3 DNA reads TGTGCCAGCAGCAAGCGATTTGGGGTCTCTGAAAAAGAGACCCAGTACTTC.

The CDR3 sequence: CASSLSDRALYGYTF. The CDR3 DNA follows: TGTGCCAGCAGCTTATCCGACAGGGCCCTCTATGGCTACACCTTC. J is TRBJ1-2 and V is TRBV13; 7 nucleotides line up with TRBD1. This CDR3 spans 15 amino acids. Germline CDR1 reads PRHDT; CDR2 reads FYEKMQ (reference sequence). With V trimmed by 2 bases and J by 4 bases, 7 bases remained unmatched.

This rearrangement joins TRBV4-1 to TRBJ2-3, with TRBD2 identical over 10 bases. Germline CDR1 MGHRA, CDR2 YSYEKL. This CDR3 is built from 16 residues. V lost 3 bases to trimming and J lost 4 bases; unmatched junction nucleotides: 7. The CDR3 DNA follows: TGCGCCAGCAGCCAGACACTAGCGGGGAGTTCAGATACGCAGTATTTT. Translation: CASSQTLAGSSDTQYF.

The chain employs TRBV27 and TRBJ2-3; no definite D call. CDR3 size: 17 residues. Germline-derived CDR1 and CDR2 are MNHEY and SMNVEV (reference sequence). The V end lost 0 bases, the J end lost 0 bases, and 13 bases lay between the germline ends. The CDR3 bases are TGTGCCAGCAGTTTATCGAATCCGGAAGCTAGCACAGATACGCAGTATTTT. This translates into CASSLSNPEASTDTQYF.

The genes are TRBV7-8 and TRBJ1-1, with TRBD1 as a possible D gene (6 bases). Trimming took 4 bases from V and 4 from J, leaving 19 bases between them. Germline CDR1 is SGHVS and CDR2 is FQNEAQ. The CDR3 length is 16 residues. CDR3 nucleotides: TGTGCCAGCAGCTCCTGGGCAGGGGTTGAGGCCACTGAAGCTTTCTTT. Translating it yields CASSSWAGVEATEAFF.

The V gene is TRBV5-1, the J gene TRBJ2-1; TRBD1 matches at 11 bases. Germline V gives CDR1 SGHRS, CDR2 YFSETQ. The junction had 24 bases not matched to a gene; V was cut back by 4 bases and J by 0 bases. There are 23 residues in the CDR3. DNA for the CDR3: TGCGCCAGCAGCCCAGAACCCCATTGGGACAGGGGGAGCTATGAGCCCTCCTACAATGAGCAGTTCTTC. This encodes CASSPEPHWDRGSYEPSYNEQFF.